This T cell receptor beta chain was captured by sequencing in a study of T cells in Graves' hyperthyroidism and ophthalmopathy. Patients were excluded for uncontrolled infection, other autoimmune disease, pregnancy or lactation. PBMCs stemmed from more than 7.5 ml fresh peripheral blood. The CDR3 loop spans 15 amino acids. Germline V gives CDR1 ENHRY, CDR2 SYGVKD. After removal of 5 bases from V and 0 bases from J, the junction contained 6 bases not matched to a gene. Overall study findings and caveats: Blood also held most thyroid clonotypes expanded beyond 0.001. By a 13 V-J model, ophthalmopathy was set apart from stable hyperthyroidism.

About this clonotype: Its cognate antigen is unknown.

There were TCR beta CDR3 regions amplified from RNA transcripts. Primed by the HTBI set, a first-round RT-PCR was run on the TCR CDR3. TCRdb recomputed calls from the multiplex PCR reads with MiXCR, one row per CDR3 protein. The repertoire consists of 600,000 to 850,000 distinct CDR3 sequences, with around 20% occurring once and the leading ten covering approximately 15%. V and J are TRBV10-3 and TRBJ1-1; 7 bases map to TRBD1. The sequencing input was blood. This clonotype was sampled from a woman aged 45-65 years with Graves' hyperthyroidism that later progressed to Graves' ophthalmopathy. The CDR3 is CAISRDSGMNTEAFF. In DNA form, the CDR3 reads TGTGCCATCAGTCGGGACAGCGGCATGAACACTGAAGCTTTCTTT.